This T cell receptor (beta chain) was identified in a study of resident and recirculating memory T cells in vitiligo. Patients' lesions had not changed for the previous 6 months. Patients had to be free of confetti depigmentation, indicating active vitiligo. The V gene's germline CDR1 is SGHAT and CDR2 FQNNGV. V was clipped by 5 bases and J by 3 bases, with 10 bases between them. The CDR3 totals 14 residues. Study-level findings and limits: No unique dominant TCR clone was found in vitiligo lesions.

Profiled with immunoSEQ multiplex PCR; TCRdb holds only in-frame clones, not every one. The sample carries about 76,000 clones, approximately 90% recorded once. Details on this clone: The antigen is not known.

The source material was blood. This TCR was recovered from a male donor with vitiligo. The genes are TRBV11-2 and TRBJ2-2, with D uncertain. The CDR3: CASSGSDYTGELFF. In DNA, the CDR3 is TGTGCCAGCAGCGGTTCCGACTACACCGGGGAGCTGTTTTTT.